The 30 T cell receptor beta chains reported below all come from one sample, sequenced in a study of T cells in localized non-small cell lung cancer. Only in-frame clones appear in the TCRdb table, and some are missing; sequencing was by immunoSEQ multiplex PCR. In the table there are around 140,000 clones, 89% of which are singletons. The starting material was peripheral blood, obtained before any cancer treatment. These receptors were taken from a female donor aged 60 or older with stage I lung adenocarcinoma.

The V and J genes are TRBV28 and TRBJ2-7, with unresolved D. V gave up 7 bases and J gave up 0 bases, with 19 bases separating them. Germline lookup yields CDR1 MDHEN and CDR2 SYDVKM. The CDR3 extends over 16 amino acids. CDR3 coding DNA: TGTGCCAGCACCCCCCCACTCCCCCCGAGCTCCTACGAGCAGTACTTC. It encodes CASTPPLPPSSYEQYF.

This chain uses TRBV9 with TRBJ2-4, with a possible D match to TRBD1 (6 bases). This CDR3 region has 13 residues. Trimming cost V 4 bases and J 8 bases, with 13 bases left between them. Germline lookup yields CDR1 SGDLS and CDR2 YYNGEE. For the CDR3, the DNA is TGTGCCAGCAGCCGACAGGACTCGGACATTCAGTACTTC. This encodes CASSRQDSDIQYF. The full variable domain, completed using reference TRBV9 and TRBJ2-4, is DSGVTQTPKHLITATGQRVTLRCSPRSGDLSVYWYQQSLDQGLQFLIQYYNGEERAKGNILERFSAQQFPDLHSELNLSSLELGDSALYFCASSRQDSDIQYFGAGTRLSVL.

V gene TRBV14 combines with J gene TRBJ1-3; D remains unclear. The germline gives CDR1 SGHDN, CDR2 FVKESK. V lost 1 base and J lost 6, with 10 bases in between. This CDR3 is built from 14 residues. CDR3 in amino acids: CASSQVQSENTIYF. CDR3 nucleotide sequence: TGTGCCAGCAGCCAAGTACAGTCAGAAAACACCATATATTTT. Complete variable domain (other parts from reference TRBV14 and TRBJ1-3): EAGVTQFPSHSVIEKGQTVTLRCDPISGHDNLYWYRRVMGKEIKFLLHFVKESKQDESGMPNNRFLAERTGGTYSTLKVQPAELEDSGVYFCASSQVQSENTIYFGEGSWLTVV.

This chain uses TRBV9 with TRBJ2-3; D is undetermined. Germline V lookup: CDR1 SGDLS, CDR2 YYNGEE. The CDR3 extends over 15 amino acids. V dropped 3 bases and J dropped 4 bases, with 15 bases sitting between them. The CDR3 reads CASSARPRYADTQYF. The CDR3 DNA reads TGTGCCAGCAGCGCCCGCCCCCGGTACGCAGATACGCAGTATTTT.

This CDR3 reads CASSFGRRSTDTQYF. The CDR3 DNA reads TGTGCCAGCAGCTTCGGACGGCGGAGCACAGATACGCAGTATTTT. The chain has TRBV5-6 and TRBJ2-3, with D unclear. Germline CDR1 is SGHDT and CDR2 is YYEEEE. The germline V and J ends were trimmed by 2 bases and 0 bases, with 10 bases remaining between them. CDR3 length equals 15 residues.

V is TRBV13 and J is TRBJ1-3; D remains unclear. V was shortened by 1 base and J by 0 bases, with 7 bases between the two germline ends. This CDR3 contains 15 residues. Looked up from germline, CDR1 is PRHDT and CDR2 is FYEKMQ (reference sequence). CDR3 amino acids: CASSLDSSSGNTIYF. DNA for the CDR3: TGTGCCAGCAGCTTAGATTCCAGCTCTGGAAACACCATATATTTT.

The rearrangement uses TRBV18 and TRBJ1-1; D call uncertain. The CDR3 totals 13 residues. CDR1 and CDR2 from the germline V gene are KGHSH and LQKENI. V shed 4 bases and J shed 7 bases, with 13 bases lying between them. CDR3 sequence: CASSQAETREAFF. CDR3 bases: TGTGCCAGCTCACAAGCCGAGACGCGTGAAGCTTTCTTT.

The CDR3 bases are TGTGCCACATATCACGGGAGATACGAGCAGTACTTC. Translated: CATYHGRYEQYF. V is TRBV28 and J is TRBJ2-7; TRBD2 is a possible D gene (6 bases). The germline V gene encodes CDR1 MDHEN and CDR2 SYDVKM. Trimming removed 10 bases at V and 4 bases at J, with 14 bases between. The CDR3 extends over 12 amino acids.

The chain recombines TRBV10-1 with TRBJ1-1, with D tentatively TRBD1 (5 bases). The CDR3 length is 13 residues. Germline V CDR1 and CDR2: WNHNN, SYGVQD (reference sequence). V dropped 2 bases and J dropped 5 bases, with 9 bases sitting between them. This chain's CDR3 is CASSEPGRTEAFF. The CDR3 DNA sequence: TGCGCCAGCAGTGAGCCGGGACGGACTGAAGCTTTCTTT.

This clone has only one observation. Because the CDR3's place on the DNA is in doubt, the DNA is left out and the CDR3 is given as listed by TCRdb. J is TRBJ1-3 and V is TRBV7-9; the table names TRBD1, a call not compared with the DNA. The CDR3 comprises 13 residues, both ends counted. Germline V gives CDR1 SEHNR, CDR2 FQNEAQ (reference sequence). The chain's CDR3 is CASSLGFGTGTHF.

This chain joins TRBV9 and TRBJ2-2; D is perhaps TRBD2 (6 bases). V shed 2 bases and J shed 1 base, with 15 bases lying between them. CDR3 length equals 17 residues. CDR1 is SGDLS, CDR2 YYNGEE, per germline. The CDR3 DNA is TGTGCCAGCAGCGTCACTCCGGGACTCGTGAACACCGGGGAGCTGTTTTTT. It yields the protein CASSVTPGLVNTGELFF.

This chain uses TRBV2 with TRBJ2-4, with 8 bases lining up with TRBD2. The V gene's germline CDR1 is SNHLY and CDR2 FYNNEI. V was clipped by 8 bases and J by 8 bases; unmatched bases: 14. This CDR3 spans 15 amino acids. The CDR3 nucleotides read TGTGCCAGCTCATTGAGCGGGAGTGAGTCGGACATTCAGTACTTC. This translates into CASSLSGSESDIQYF.

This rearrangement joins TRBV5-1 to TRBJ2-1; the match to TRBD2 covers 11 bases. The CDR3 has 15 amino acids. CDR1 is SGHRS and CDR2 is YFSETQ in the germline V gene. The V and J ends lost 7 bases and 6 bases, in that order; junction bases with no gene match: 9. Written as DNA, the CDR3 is TGCGCCAGCCTACCTCTAGCGGGAGGCGGCAATGAGCAGTTCTTC. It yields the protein CASLPLAGGGNEQFF.

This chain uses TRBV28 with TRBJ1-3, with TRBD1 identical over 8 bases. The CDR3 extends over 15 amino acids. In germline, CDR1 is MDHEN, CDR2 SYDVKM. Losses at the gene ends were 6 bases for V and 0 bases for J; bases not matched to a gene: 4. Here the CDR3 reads CASRGQGGSGNTIYF. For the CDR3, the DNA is TGTGCCAGCAGAGGACAGGGCGGCTCTGGAAACACCATATATTTT.

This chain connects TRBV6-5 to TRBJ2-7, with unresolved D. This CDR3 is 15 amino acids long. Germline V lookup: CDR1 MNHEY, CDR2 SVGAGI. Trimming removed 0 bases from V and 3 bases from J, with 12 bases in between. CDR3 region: CASSYSRLGFYEQYF. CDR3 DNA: TGTGCCAGCAGTTACTCCAGACTCGGTTTCTACGAGCAGTACTTC.

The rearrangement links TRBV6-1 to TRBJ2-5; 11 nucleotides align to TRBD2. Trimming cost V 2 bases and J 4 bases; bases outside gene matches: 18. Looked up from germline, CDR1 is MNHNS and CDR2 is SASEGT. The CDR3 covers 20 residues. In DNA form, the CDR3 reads TGTGCCAGCAGTGAAACCCCTATTGGTGTTTTAGCGGGAGGGCGAGAGACCCAGTACTTC. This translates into CASSETPIGVLAGGRETQYF.

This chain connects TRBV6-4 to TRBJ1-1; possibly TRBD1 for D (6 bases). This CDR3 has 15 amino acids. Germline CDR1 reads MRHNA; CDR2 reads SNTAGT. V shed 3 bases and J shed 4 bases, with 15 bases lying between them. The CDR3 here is CASSEEGGVGTEAFF. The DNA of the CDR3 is TGTGCCAGCAGTGAGGAGGGGGGAGTGGGCACTGAAGCTTTCTTT.

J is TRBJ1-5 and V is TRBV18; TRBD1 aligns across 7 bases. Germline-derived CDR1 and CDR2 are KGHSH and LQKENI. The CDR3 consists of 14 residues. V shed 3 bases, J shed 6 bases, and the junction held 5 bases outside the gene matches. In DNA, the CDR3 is TGTGCCAGCTCACCCGACAGGGCTGGTCAGCCCCAGCATTTT. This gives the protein CASSPDRAGQPQHF.

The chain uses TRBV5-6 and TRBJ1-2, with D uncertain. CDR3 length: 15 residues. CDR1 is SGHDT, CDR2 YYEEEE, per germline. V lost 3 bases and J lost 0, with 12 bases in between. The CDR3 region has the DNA TGTGCCAGCAGCTATCCTCGGATTACTAACTATGGCTACACCTTC. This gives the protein CASSYPRITNYGYTF.

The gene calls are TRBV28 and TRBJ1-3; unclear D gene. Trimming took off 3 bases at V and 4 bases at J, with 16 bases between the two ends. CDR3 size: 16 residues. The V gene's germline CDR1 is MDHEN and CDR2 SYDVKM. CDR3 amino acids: CASSFGPVLRGNTIYF. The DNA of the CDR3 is TGTGCCAGCAGTTTCGGTCCGGTCCTGAGGGGAAACACCATATATTTT.

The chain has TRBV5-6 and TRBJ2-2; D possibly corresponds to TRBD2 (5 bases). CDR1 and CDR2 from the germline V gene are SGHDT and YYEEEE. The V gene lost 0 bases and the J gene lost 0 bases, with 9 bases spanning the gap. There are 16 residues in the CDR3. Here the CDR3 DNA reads TGTGCCAGCAGCTTGGCGGGGATTACGAACACCGGGGAGCTGTTTTTT. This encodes CASSLAGITNTGELFF.

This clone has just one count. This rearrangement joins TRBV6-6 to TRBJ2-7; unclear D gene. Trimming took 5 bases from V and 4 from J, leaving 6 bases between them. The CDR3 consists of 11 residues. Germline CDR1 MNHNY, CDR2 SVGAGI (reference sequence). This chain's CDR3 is CASSHMYEQYF. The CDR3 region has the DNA TGTGCCAGCAGTCATATGTACGAGCAGTACTTC.

Here the CDR3 DNA reads TGCGCCAGCACCCCGGAAGGGGCTAGCGGGAGTTTGTGGGAGACCCAGTACTTC. This translates into CASTPEGASGSLWETQYF. This chain connects TRBV5-1 to TRBJ2-5; 10 bases fit TRBD2. The J segment lost 5 bases and the V segment lost 6 bases, leaving 19 bases of the junction unmatched. The CDR3 runs 18 residues. Per germline, CDR1 SGHRS and CDR2 YFSETQ.

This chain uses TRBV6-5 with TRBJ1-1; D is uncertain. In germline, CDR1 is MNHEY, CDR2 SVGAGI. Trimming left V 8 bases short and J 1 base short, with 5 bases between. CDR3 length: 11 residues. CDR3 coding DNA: TGTGCCAGCTCTAGGAACACTGAAGCTTTCTTT. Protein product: CASSRNTEAFF.

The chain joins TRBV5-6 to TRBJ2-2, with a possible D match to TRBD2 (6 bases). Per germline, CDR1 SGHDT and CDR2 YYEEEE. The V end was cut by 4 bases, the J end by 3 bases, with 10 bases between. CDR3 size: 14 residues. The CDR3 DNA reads TGTGCCAGCAGCGTCGGGACTTACACCGGGGAGCTGTTTTTT. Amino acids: CASSVGTYTGELFF.

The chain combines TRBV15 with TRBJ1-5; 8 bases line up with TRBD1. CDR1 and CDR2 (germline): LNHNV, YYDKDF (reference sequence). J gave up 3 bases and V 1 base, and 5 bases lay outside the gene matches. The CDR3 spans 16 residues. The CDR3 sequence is CATSRASGQVNQPQHF. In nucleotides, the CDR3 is TGTGCCACCAGCAGAGCGTCGGGACAGGTCAATCAGCCCCAGCATTTT.

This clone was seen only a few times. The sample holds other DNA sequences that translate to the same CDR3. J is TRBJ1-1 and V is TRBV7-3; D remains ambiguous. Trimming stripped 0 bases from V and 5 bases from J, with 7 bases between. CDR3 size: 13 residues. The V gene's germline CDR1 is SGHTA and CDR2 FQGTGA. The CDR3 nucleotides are TGTGCCAGCAGCTTAACCCCGCGGACTGAAGCTTTCTTT. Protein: CASSLTPRTEAFF.

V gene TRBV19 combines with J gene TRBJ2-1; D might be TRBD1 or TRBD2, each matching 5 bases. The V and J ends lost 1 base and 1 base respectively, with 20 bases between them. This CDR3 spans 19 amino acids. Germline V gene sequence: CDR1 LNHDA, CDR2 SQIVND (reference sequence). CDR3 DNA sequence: TGTGCCAGTAGTATAGGGGACCAAGCCGTTGAGCCTTCCTACAATGAGCAGTTCTTC. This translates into CASSIGDQAVEPSYNEQFF.

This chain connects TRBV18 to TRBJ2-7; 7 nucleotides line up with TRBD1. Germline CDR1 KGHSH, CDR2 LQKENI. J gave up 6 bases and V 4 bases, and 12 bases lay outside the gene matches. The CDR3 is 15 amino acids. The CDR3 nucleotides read TGTGCCAGCTCACAGGCAGGTGGGACAGCCGGCGAGCAGTACTTC. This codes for CASSQAGGTAGEQYF. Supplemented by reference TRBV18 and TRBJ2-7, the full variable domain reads NAGVMQNPRHLVRRRGQEARLRCSPMKGHSHVYWYRQLPEEGLKFMVYLQKENIIDESGMPKERFSAEFPKEGPSILRIQQVVRGDSAAYFCASSQAGGTAGEQYFGPGTRLTVT.

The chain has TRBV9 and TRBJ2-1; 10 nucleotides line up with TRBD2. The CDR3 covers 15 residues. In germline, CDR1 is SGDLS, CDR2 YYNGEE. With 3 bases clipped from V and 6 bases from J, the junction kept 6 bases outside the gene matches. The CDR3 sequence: CASSDIAGGSNEQFF. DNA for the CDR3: TGTGCCAGCAGCGACATAGCGGGAGGAAGCAATGAGCAGTTCTTC.